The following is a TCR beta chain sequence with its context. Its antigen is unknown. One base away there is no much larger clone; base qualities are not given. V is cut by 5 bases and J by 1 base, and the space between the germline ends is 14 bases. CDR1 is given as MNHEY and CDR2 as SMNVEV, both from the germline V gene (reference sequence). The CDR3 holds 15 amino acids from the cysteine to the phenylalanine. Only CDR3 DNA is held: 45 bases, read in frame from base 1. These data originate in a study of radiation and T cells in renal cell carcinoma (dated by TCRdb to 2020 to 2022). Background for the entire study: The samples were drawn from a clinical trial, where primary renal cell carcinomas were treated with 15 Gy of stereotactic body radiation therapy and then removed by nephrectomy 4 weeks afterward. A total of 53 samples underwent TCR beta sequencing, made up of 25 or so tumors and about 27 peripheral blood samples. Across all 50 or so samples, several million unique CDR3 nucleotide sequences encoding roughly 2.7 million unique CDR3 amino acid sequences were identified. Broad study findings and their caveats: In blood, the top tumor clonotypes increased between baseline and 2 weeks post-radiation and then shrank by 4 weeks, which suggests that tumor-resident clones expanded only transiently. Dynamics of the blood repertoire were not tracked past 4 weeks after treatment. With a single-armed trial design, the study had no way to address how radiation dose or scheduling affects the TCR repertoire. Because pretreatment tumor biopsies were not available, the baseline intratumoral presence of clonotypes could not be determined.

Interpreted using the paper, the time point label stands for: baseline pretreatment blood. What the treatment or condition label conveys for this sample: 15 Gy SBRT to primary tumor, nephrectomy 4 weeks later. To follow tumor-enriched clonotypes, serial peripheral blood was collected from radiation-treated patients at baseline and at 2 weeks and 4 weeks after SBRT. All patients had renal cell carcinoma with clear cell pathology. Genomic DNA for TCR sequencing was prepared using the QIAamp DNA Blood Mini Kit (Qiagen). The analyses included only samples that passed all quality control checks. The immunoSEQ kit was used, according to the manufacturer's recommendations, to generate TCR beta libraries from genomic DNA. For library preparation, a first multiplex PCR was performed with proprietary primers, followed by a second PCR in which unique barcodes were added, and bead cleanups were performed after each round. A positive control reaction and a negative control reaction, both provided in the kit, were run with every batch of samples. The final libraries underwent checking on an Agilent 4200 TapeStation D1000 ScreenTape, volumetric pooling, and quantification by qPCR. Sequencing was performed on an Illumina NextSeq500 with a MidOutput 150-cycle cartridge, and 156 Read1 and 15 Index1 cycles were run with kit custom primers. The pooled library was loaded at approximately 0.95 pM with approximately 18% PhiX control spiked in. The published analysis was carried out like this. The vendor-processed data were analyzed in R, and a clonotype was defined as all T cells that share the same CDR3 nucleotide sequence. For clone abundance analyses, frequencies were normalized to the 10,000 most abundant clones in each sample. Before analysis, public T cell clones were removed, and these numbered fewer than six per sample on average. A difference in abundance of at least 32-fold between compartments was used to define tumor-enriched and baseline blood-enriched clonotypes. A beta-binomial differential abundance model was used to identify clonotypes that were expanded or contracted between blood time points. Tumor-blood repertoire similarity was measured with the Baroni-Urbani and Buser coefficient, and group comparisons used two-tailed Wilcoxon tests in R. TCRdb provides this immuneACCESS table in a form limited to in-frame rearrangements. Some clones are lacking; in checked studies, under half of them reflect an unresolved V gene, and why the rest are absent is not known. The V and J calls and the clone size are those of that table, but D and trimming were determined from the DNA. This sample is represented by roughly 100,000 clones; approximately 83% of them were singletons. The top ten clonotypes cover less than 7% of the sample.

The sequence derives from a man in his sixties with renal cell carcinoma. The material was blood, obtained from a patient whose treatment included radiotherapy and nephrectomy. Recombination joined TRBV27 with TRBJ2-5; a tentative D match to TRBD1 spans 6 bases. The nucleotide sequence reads TGTGCCAGCAGTCCTGGCAGGGGCCCCCAAGAGACCCAGTACTTC. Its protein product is CASSPGRGPQETQYF.